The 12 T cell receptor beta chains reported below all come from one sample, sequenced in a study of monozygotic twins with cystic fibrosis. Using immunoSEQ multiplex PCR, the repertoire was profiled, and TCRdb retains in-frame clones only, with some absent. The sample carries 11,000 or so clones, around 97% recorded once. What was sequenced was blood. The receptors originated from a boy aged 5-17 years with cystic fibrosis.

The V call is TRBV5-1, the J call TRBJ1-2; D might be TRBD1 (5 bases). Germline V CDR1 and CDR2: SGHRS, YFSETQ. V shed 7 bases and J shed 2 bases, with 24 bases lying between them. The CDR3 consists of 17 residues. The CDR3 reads CASRWGVGKPSNYGYTF. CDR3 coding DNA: TGCGCCAGCCGATGGGGGGTCGGCAAACCTTCAAACTATGGCTACACCTTC. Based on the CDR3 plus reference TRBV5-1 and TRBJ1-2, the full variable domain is KAGVTQTPRYLIKTRGQQVTLSCSPISGHRSVSWYQQTPGQGLQFLFEYFSETQRNKGNFPGRFSGRQFSNSRSEMNVSTLELGDSALYLCASRWGVGKPSNYGYTFGSGTRLTVV.

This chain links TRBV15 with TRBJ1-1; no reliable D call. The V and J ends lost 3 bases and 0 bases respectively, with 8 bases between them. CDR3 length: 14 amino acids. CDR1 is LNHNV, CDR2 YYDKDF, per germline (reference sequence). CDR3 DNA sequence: TGTGCCACCAGCAGCAGGAGCATGAACACTGAAGCTTTCTTT. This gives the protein CATSSRSMNTEAFF.

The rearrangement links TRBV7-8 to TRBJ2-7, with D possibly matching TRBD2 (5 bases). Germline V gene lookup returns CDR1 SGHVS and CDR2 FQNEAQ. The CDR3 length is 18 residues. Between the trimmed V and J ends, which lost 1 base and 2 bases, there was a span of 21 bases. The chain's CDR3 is CASSLEARLAQAPYEQYF. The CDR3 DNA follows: TGTGCCAGCAGCTTAGAGGCGAGGTTAGCGCAAGCCCCCTACGAGCAGTACTTC.

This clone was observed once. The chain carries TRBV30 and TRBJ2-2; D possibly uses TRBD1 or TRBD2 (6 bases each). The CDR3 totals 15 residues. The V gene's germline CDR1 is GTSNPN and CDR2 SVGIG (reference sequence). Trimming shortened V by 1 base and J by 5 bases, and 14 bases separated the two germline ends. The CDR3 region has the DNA TGTGCCTGGAGTGATTCGGGGGCGAGGACCGGGGAGCTGTTTTTT. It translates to CAWSDSGARTGELFF.

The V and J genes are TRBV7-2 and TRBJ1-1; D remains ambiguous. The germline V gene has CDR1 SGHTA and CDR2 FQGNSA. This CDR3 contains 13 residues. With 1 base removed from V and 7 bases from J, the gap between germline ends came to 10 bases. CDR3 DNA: TGTGCCAGCAGCTTAGACGCCGGGGATGAAGCTTTCTTT. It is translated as CASSLDAGDEAFF.

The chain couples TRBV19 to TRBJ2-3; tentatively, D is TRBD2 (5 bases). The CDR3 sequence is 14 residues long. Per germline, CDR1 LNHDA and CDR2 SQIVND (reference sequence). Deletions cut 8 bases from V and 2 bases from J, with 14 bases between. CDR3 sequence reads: CASGSGRNTDTQYF. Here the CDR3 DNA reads TGTGCCAGTGGCTCGGGGAGAAACACAGATACGCAGTATTTT.

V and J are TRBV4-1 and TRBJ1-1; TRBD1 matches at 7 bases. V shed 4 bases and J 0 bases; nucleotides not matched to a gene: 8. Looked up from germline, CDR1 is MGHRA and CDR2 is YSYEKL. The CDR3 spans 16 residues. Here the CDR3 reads CASSRGTVVMNTEAFF. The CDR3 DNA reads TGCGCCAGCAGCCGCGGGACAGTAGTCATGAACACTGAAGCTTTCTTT.

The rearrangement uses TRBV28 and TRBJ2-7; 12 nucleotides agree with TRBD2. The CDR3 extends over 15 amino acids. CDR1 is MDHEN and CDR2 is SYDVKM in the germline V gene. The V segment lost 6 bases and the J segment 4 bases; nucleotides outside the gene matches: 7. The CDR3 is CASRTLAGGPYEQYF. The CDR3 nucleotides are TGTGCCAGCAGAACCCTAGCGGGGGGGCCGTACGAGCAGTACTTC. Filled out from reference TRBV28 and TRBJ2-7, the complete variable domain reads DVKVTQSSRYLVKRTGEKVFLECVQDMDHENMFWYRQDPGLGLRLIYFSYDVKMKEKGDIPEGYSVSREKKERFSLILESASTNQTSMYLCASRTLAGGPYEQYFGPGTRLTVT.

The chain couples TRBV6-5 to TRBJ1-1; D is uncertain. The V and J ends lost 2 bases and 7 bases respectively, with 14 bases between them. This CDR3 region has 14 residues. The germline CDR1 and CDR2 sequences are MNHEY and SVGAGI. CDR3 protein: CASSYKNRANEAFF. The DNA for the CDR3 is TGTGCCAGCAGTTACAAGAATAGGGCTAATGAAGCTTTCTTT.

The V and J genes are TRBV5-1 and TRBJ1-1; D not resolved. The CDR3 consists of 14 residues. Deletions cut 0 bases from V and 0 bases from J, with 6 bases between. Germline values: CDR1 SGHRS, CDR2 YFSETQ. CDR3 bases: TGCGCCAGCAGCTTGGGGCCCATGAACACTGAAGCTTTCTTT. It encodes CASSLGPMNTEAFF.

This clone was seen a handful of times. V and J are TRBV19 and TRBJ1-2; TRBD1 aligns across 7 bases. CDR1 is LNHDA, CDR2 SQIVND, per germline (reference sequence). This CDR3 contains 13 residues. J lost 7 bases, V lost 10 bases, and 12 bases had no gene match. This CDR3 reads CATRGGWNGGYTF. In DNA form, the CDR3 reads TGTGCCACCAGGGGGGGTTGGAACGGTGGCTACACCTTC.

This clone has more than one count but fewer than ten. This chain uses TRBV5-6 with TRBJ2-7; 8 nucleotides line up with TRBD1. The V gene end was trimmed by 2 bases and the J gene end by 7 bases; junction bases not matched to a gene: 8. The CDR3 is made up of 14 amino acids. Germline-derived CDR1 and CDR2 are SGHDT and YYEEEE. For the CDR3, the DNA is TGTGCCAGCAGCTTTGGACAGGGCCTAAGGGAGCAGTACTTC. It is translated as CASSFGQGLREQYF.